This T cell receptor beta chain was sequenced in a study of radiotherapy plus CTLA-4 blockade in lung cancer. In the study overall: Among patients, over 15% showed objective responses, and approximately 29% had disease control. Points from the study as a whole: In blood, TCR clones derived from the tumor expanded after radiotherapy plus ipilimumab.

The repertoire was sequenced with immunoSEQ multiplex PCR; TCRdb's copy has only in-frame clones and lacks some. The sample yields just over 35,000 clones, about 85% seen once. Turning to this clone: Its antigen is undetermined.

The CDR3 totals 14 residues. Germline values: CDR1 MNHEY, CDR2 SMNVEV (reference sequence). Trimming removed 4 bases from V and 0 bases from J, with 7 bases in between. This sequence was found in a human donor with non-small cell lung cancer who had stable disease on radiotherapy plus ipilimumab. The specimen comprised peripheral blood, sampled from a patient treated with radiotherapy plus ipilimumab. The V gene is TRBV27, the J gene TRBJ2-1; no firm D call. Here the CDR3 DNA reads TGTGCCAGCAGTTACGGTCACTCCTACAATGAGCAGTTCTTC. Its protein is CASSYGHSYNEQFF.